This TCR beta chain was sequenced in a study of T cells in Graves' hyperthyroidism and ophthalmopathy. Using RNA transcripts as the source, TCR beta CDR3 regions were amplified. The HTBI primer set served for first-round RT-PCR of the TCR CDR3. Each CDR3 protein is one row after TCRdb ran MiXCR on the multiplex PCR reads. Of nearly 600,000 distinct CDR3 sequences listed, about 15% are singletons. The receptor's source is a woman under 40 with Graves' hyperthyroidism that later progressed to Graves' ophthalmopathy. The sample consisted of blood.

This chain's CDR3 is CASSAYGDTEAFF. Written as DNA, the CDR3 is TGTGCCAGCAGCGCCTATGGAGACACTGAAGCTTTCTTT. V and J are TRBV9 and TRBJ1-1, with D unclear. CDR1 and CDR2 (germline): SGDLS, YYNGEE. V was shortened by 3 bases and J by 3 bases, with 9 bases between the two germline ends. The CDR3 extends over 13 amino acids.